This T cell receptor beta chain was obtained from a study of blood T cell repertoires in COVID-19. Study context: Some COVID-19 samples were acute and others convalescent; all came from the United States, Italy and Spain. T cells, B-cell-depleted T cells, or PBMCs supplied cDNA or gDNA.

Germline assignment: CDR1 SGHRS and CDR2 YFSETQ. The germline V and J ends were trimmed by 5 bases and 5 bases, with 14 bases remaining between them. CDR3 size: 14 residues. Authors' data handling: How many nucleated cells were present was estimated from reference gene primer amplification. Clones were read by immunoSEQ multiplex PCR, and TCRdb kept only the in-frame ones, dropping some. D and trimming were read from the DNA, whereas the V and J calls and clone size are those reported in that table. The sample lists 150,000 to 200,000 clones; roughly 79% were seen once. The source of this sequence is an elderly woman with acute or convalescent COVID-19. The chain links TRBV5-1 to TRBJ2-1, with a weak D call TRBD2 (6 bases). Sequences were obtained from peripheral blood. The CDR3 loop reads CASRRGAADNEQFF. In DNA, the CDR3 is TGCGCCAGCAGGCGGGGCGCAGCCGACAATGAGCAGTTCTTC.